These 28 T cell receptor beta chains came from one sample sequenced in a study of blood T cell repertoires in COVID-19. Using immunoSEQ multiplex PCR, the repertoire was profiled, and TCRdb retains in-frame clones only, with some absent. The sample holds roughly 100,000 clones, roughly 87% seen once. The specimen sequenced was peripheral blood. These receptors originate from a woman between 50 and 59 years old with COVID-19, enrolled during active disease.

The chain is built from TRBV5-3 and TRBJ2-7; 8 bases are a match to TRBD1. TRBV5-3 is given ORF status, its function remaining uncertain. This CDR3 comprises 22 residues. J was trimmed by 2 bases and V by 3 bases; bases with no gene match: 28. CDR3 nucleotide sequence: TGTGCCAGAAGCTCCCGTGAGTGTGAAGGTGGCAGGGGGCATCGTAGGGCCTACGAGCAGTACTTC. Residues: CARSSRECEGGRGHRRAYEQYF.

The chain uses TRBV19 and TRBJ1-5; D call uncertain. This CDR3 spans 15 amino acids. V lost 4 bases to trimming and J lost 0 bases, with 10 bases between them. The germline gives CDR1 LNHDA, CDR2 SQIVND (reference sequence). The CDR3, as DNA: TGTGCCAGTAGTACCCGGTCGAATAGCAATCAGCCCCAGCATTTT. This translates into CASSTRSNSNQPQHF.

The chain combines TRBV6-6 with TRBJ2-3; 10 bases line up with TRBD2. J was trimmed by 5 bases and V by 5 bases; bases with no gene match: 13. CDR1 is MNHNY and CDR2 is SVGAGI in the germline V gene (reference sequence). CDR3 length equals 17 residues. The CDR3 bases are TGTGCCAGCAGTCCCTTTCTAGCGGGGGCAGGGGGAGATACGCAGTATTTT. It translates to CASSPFLAGAGGDTQYF.

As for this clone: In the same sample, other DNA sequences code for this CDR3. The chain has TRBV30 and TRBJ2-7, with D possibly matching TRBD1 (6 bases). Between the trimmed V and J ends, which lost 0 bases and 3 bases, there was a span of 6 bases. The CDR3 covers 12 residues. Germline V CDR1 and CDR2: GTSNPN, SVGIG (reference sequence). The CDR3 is CAWSVQGYEQYF. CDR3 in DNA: TGTGCCTGGAGTGTACAGGGCTACGAGCAGTACTTC.

CDR3 sequence (DNA): TGTGCCAGCTCATGGGACAGATCCTACGAGCAGTACTTC. Translation gives CASSWDRSYEQYF. The chain carries TRBV18 and TRBJ2-7; 7 positions agree with TRBD1. Germline V gene lookup returns CDR1 KGHSH and CDR2 LQKENI. Germline trimming cut 5 bases from V and 1 base from J; bases unmatched to any gene: 2. This CDR3 is 13 amino acids long.

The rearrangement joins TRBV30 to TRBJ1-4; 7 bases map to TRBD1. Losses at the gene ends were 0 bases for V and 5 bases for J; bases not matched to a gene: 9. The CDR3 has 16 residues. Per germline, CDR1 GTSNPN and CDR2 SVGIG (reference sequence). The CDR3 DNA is TGTGCCTGGAGTGTACTCTCCCCGACAGGGAATGAAAAACTGTTTTTT. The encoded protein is CAWSVLSPTGNEKLFF.

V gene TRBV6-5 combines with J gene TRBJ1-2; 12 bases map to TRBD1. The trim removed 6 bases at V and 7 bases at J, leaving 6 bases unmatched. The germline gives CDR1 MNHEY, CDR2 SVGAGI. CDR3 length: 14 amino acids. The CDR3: CASRRDRGRSGYTF. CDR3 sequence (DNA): TGTGCCAGCAGGCGGGACAGGGGGCGAAGTGGCTACACCTTC.

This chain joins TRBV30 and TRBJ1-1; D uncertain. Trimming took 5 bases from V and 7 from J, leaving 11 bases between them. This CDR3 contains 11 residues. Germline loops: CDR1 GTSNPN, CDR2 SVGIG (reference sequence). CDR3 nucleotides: TGTGCCTGGTCAGCGGCCCTTGAAGCTTTCTTT. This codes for CAWSAALEAFF. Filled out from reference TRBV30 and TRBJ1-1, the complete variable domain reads SQTIHQWPATLVQPVGSPLSLECTVEGTSNPNLYWYRQAAGRGLQLLFYSVGIGQISSEVPQNLSASRPQDRQFILSSKKLLLSDSGFYLCAWSAALEAFFGQGTRLTVV.

CDR3 protein: CSASPGFVDTQYF. DNA for the CDR3: TGCAGTGCTAGTCCAGGGTTTGTGGATACGCAGTATTTT. V usage is TRBV20-1 and J usage is TRBJ2-3, with a possible D match to TRBD1 (5 bases). With 3 bases removed from V and 6 bases from J, the gap between germline ends came to 13 bases. The CDR3 consists of 13 residues. The germline gives CDR1 DFQATT, CDR2 SNEGSKA (reference sequence).

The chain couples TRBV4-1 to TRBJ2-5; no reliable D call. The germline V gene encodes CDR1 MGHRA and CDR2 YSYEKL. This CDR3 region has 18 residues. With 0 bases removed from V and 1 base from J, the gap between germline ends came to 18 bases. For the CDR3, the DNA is TGCGCCAGCAGCCAAGATGCGAGTAGCTTCACGTTCCAAGAGACCCAGTACTTC. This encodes CASSQDASSFTFQETQYF.

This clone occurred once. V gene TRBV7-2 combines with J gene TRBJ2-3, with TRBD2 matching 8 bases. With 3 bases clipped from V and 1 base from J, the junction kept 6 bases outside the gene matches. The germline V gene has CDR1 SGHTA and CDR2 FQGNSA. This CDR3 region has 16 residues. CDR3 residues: CASSFDRRGGTDTQYF. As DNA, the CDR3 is TGTGCCAGCAGCTTCGATAGGCGGGGGGGCACAGATACGCAGTATTTT.

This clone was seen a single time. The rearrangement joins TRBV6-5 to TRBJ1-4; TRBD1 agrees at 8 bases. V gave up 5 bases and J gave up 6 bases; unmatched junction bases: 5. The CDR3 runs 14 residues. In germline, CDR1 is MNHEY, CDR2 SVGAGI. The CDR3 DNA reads TGTGCCAGCAGTCGGACAGGGTCCGATGAAAAACTGTTTTTT. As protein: CASSRTGSDEKLFF.

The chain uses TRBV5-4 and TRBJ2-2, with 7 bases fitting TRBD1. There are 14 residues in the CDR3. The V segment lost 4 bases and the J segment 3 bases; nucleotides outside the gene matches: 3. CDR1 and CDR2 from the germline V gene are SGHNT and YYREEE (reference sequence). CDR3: CASSKDRDTGELFF. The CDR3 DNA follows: TGTGCCAGCAGCAAAGACAGGGACACCGGGGAGCTGTTTTTT. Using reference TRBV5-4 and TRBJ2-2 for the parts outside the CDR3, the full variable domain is ETGVTQSPTHLIKTRGQQVTLRCSSQSGHNTVSWYQQALGQGPQFIFQYYREEENGRGNFPPRFSGLQFPNYSSELNVNALELDDSALYLCASSKDRDTGELFFGEGSRLTVL.

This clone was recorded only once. This CDR3 is CAIAPGGWFYGYTF. CDR3 sequence (DNA): TGTGCCATCGCCCCGGGGGGATGGTTCTATGGCTACACCTTC. The chain employs TRBV6-5 and TRBJ1-2; TRBD1 is a possible D gene (5 bases). This CDR3 contains 14 residues. V shed 10 bases and J shed 4 bases, with 19 bases lying between them. Germline V CDR1 and CDR2: MNHEY, SVGAGI.

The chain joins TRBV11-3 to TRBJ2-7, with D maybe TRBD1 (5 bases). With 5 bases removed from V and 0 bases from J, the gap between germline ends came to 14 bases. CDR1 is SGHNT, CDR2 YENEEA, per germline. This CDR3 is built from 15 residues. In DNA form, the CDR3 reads TGTGCCAGCAGCCCATATAGGGGTATCTCCTACGAGCAGTACTTC. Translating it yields CASSPYRGISYEQYF.

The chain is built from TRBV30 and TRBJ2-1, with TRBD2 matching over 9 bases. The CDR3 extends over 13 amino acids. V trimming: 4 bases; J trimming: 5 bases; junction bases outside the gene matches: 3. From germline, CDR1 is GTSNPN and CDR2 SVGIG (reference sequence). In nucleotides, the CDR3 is TGTGCCTGGACTAGCGGGGCGAACAATGAGCAGTTCTTC. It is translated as CAWTSGANNEQFF. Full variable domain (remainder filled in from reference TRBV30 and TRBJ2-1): SQTIHQWPATLVQPVGSPLSLECTVEGTSNPNLYWYRQAAGRGLQLLFYSVGIGQISSEVPQNLSASRPQDRQFILSSKKLLLSDSGFYLCAWTSGANNEQFFGPGTRLTVL.

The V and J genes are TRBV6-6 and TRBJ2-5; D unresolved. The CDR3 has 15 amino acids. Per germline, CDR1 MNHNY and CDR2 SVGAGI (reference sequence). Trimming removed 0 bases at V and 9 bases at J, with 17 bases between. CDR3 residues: CASSYSAAAIEAQYF. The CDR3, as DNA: TGTGCCAGCAGTTACTCCGCCGCTGCGATTGAGGCCCAGTACTTC.

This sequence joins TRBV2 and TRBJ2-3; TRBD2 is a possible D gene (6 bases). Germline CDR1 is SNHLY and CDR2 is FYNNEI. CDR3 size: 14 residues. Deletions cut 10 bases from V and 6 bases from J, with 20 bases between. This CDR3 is CATGGTNPGDTQYF. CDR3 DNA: TGTGCCACGGGCGGGACCAACCCCGGTGATACGCAGTATTTT. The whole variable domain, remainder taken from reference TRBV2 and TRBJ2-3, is EPEVTQTPSHQVTQMGQEVILRCVPISNHLYFYWYRQILGQKVEFLVSFYNNEISEKSEIFDDQFSVERPDGSNFTLKIRSTKLEDSAMYFCATGGTNPGDTQYFGPGTRLTVL.

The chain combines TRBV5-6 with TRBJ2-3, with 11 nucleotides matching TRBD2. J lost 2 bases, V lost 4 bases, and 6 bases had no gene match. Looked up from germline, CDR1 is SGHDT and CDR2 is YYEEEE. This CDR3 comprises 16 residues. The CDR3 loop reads CASSILAGGATDTQYF. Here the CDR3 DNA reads TGTGCCAGCAGCATTCTAGCGGGGGGAGCCACAGATACGCAGTATTTT.

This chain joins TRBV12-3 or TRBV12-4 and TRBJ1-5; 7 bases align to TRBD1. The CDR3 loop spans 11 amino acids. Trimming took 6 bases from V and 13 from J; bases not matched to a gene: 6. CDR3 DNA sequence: TGTGCCAGCAGCCACAGGGGAAATCAGCATTTT. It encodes CASSHRGNQHF.

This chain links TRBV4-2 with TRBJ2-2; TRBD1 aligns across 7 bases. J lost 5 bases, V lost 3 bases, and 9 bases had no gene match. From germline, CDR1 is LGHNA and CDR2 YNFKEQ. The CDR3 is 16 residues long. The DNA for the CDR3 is TGTGCCAGCAGCCAGACCAGTAACAGGGGAACCGGGGAGCTGTTTTTT. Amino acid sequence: CASSQTSNRGTGELFF.

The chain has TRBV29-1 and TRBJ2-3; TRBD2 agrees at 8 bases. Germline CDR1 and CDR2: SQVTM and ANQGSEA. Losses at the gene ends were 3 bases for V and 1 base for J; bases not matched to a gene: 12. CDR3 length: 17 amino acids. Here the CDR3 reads CSVDQPTERGRTDTQYF. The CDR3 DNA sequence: TGCAGCGTTGACCAACCGACTGAGCGGGGGCGCACAGATACGCAGTATTTT.

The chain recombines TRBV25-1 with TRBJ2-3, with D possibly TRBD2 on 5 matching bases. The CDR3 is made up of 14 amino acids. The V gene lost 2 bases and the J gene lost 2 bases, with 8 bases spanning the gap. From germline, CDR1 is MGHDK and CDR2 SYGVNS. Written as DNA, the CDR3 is TGTGCCAGCAGTGAAGAGGGATCCACAGATACGCAGTATTTT. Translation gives CASSEEGSTDTQYF.

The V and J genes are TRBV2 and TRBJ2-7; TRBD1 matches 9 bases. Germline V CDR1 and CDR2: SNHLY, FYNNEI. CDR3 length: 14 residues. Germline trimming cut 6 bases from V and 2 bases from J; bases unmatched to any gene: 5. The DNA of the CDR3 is TGTGCCAGCAGCCCGGGACAGGGACCCTACGAGCAGTACTTC. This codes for CASSPGQGPYEQYF.

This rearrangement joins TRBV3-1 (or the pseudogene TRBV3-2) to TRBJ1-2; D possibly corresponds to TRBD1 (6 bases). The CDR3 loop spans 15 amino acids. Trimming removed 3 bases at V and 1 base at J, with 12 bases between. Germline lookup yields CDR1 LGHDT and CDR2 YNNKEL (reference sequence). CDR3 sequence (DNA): TGTGCCAGCAGCCAGAGACTGGACAGTAACTATGGCTACACCTTC. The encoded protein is CASSQRLDSNYGYTF.

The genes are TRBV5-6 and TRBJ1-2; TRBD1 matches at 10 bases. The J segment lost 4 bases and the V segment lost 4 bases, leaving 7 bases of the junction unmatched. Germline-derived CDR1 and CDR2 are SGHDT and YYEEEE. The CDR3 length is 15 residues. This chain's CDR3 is CASSPTGQGSYGYTF. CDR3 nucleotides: TGTGCCAGCAGCCCTACGGGACAGGGGTCCTATGGCTACACCTTC.

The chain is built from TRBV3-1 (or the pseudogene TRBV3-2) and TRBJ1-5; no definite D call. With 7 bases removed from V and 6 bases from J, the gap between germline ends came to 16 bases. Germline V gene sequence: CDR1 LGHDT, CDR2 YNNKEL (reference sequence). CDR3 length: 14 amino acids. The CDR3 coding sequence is TGTGCCAGCATTAGGAGGGCGGAGTGTCAGCCCCAGCATTTT. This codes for CASIRRAECQPQHF.

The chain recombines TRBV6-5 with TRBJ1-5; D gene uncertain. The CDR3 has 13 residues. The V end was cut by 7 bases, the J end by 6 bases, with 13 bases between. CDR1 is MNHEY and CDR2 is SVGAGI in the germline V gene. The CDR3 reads CASKKEEGQPQHF. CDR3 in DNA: TGTGCCAGCAAAAAGGAGGAGGGTCAGCCCCAGCATTTT.